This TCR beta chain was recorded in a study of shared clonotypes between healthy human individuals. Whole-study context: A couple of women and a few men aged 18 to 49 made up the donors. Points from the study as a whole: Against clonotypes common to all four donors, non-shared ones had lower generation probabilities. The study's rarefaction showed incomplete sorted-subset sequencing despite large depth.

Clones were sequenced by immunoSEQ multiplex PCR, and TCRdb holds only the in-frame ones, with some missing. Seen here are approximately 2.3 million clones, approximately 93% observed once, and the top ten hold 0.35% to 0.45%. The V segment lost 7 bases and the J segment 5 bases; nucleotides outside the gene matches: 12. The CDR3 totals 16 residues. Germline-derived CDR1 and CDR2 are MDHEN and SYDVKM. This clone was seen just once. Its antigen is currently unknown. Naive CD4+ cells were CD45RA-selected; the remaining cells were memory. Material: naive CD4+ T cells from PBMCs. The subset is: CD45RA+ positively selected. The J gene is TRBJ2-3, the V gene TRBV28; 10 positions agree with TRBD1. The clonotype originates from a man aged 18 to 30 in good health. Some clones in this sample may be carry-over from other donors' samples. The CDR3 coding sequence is TGTGCCAGCAAACCTCTCAGGGGGACAGGGGAAGATACGCAGTATTTT. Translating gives CASKPLRGTGEDTQYF. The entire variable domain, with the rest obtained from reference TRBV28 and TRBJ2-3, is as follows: DVKVTQSSRYLVKRTGEKVFLECVQDMDHENMFWYRQDPGLGLRLIYFSYDVKMKEKGDIPEGYSVSREKKERFSLILESASTNQTSMYLCASKPLRGTGEDTQYFGPGTRLTVL.